This record concerns one TCR beta chain sequence. This entry comes from a study of shared clonotypes between healthy human individuals. Clones were read by immunoSEQ multiplex PCR, and TCRdb kept only the in-frame ones, dropping some. This table has a few million clones, around nine tenths appearing once. In germline, CDR1 is SGHDT, CDR2 YYEEEE. With 4 bases removed from V and 2 bases from J, the gap between germline ends came to 15 bases. The CDR3 totals 16 residues. The V call is TRBV5-6, the J call TRBJ2-2; D not resolved. Sequenced material: naive CD4+ T cells sorted from blood. Subset defined: CD45RA+ positively selected. The sequence was collected from a man younger than 35 in good health. This chain's CDR3 is CASSSSETANTGELFF. In nucleotides, the CDR3 is TGTGCCAGCAGCAGTTCAGAAACGGCTAACACCGGGGAGCTGTTTTTT.